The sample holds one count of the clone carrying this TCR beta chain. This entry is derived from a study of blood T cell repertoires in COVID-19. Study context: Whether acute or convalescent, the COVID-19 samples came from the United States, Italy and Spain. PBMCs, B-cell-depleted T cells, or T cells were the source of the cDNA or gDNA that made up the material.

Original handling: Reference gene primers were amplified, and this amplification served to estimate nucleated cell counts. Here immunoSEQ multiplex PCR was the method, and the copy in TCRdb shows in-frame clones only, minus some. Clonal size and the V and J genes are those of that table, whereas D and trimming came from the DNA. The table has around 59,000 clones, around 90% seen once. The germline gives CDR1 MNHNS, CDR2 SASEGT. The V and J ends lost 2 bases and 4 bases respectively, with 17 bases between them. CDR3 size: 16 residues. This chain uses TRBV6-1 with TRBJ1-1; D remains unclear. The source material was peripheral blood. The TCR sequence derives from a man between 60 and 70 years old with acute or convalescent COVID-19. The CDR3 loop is CASSEPGEGAVTEAFF. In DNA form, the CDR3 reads TGTGCCAGCAGTGAACCCGGCGAGGGAGCTGTCACTGAAGCTTTCTTT.